Listed below are T cell receptor beta chains from one sample, sequenced in a study of response to subunit inactivated influenza vaccine. MiXCR was run by TCRdb on the RT-PCR reads, yielding one entry per CDR3 protein. Here the sample spans about 520,000 distinct CDR3 sequences, 6% to 9% being singletons. This specimen consisted of PBMCs from blood, obtained roughly 24 months after vaccination. These receptors all come from a man between 45 and 75 years old who received an inactivated influenza vaccine. The CDR3 runs from the conserved cysteine through the conserved F or W.

TRBJ2-1 TRBV12-3/TRBV12-4 CASTPRRLVSDEQFF
TRBJ2-5 TRBV12-3/TRBV12-4 CASSLRGDRETQYF
TRBJ2-1 TRBV5-1 CASSLGLAGGHEEFF
TRBJ2-7 TRBV20-1 CSARDLDNLYEQYF
TRBJ1-1 TRBV3-1 CASSPTWGTEAFF
TRBJ2-3 TRBV29-1 CSVVRASGRSDTQYF
TRBJ2-7 TRBV19 CASSPRGFMNEQYF
TRBJ1-2 TRBV12-3/TRBV12-4 CASSFWDRANYGYTF
TRBJ1-2 TRBV29-1 CSVGEPYGYTF
TRBJ1-5 TRBV5-6 CASSLYGLGPQHF
TRBJ1-4 TRBV7-8 CASSLGWSGRSNEKLFF
TRBJ1-3 TRBV27 CASSLLGPGSSGNTIYF
TRBJ1-1 TRBV19 CASSVDRGNTEAFF
TRBJ2-3 TRBV6-4 CASSDSQTTDTQYF
TRBJ2-1 TRBV20-1 CSARELSDEQFF
TRBJ2-2 TRBV7-2 CASSVTAGRTGELFF
TRBJ2-3 TRBV6-1 CASSEMGLRTDTQYF
TRBJ2-2 TRBV6-1 CASSPRQTGTAMNTGELFF
TRBJ2-5 TRBV4-1 CASSLSGLAGETQYF
TRBJ2-3 TRBV20-1 CSARVGAATDTQYF
TRBJ2-7 TRBV28 CASSLLGTGLYEQYF
TRBJ2-7 TRBV20-1 CSAVSRDRSSYEQYF
TRBJ2-2 TRBV28 CASSPRRQVTGGELFF